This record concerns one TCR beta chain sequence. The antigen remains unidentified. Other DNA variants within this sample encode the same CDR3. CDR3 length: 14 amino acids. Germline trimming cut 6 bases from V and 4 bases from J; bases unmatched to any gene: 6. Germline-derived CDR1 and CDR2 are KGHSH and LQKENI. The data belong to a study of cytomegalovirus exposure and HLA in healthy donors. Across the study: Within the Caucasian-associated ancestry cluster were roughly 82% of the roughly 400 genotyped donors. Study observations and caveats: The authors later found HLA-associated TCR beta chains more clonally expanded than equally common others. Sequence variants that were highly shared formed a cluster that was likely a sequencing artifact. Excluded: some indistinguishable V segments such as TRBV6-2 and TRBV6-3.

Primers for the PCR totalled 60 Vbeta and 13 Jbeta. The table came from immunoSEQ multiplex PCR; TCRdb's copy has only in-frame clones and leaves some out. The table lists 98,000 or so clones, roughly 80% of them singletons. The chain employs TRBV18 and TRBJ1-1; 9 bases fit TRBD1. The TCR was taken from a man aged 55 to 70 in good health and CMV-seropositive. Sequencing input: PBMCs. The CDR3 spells CASSPTGGGTEAFF. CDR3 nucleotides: TGTGCCAGCTCGCCCACAGGGGGCGGCACTGAAGCTTTCTTT.